This T cell receptor (beta chain) was recorded in a study of T cells in Graves' hyperthyroidism and ophthalmopathy. Study overall: Once the initial diagnosis was made, peripheral blood was obtained before any treatment.

The CDR3 spans 12 residues. V lost 7 bases, J lost 8 bases, and 14 bases lay in between. Looked up from germline, CDR1 is LNHDA and CDR2 is SQIVND (reference sequence). Uncontrolled infection, other autoimmune disease, pregnancy or lactation barred patients from enrollment. Regions amplified from RNA transcripts were the TCR beta CDR3 regions. A first-round RT-PCR of the TCR CDR3 used the HTBI primer set. A single record per CDR3 protein comes from TCRdb applying MiXCR to the multiplex PCR reads. This sample has a few hundred thousand distinct CDR3 sequences, with less than 15% found just once. Whole-study results and caveats: A median 6.5 months before onset, the model predicted ophthalmopathy. Peripheral blood also featured most of the thyroid clonotypes expanded above 0.001.

As for this clonotype: What it binds is not known.

J is TRBJ1-1 and V is TRBV19; possibly TRBD1 for D (6 bases). The source of this sequence is a young woman with Graves' hyperthyroidism. The sequencing sample was made of blood. CDR3 DNA: TGTGCCAGTATTTCGCAGGGGACCGAAGCTTTCTTT. Its translation is CASISQGTEAFF.